The text below deals with one T cell receptor (beta chain). This entry is derived from a study of control samples from healthy donors and cancer patients. Generated by immunoSEQ multiplex PCR, the TCRdb table keeps only in-frame clones and is missing some. This sample has tens of thousands of clones, with approximately 84% found just once. This CDR3 contains 11 residues. Trimming removed 5 bases from V and 8 bases from J, with 4 bases in between. Germline V gene data show CDR1 as MDHEN and CDR2 as SYDVKM. Specimen: blood. This receptor was obtained from a woman between 50 and 59 years old in good health. The chain links TRBV28 to TRBJ1-6; no clear D gene. The CDR3 spells CASSRHSPLHF. The CDR3, as DNA: TGTGCCAGCAGTCGGCATTCACCCCTCCACTTT.